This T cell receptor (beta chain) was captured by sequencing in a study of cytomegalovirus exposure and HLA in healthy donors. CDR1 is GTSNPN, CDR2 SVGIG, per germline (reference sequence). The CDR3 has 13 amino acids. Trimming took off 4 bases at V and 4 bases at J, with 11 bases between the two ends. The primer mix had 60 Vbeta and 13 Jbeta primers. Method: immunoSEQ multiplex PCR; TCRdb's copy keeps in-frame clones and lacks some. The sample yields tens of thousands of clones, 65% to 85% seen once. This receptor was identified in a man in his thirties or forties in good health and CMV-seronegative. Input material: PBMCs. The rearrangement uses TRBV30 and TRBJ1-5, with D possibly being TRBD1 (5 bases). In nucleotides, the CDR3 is TGTGCCTGGAATAGGGGTCCGAATCAGCCCCAGCATTTT. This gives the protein CAWNRGPNQPQHF.